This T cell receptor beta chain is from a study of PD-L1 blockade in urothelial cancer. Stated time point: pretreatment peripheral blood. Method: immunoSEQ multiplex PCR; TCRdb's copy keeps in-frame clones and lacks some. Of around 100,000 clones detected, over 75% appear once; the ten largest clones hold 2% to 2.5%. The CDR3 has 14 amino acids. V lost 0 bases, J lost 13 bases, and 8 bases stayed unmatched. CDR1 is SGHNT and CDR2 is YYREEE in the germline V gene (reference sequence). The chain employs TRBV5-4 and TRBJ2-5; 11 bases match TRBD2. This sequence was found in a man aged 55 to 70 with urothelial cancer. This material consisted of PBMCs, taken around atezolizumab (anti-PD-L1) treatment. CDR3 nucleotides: TGTGCCAGCAGCTTGGAACTAGCGGGAGCCCCAGGGTACTTC. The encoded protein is CASSLELAGAPGYF.